The rows below give T cell receptor beta chains drawn from one sample of a study of control samples from healthy donors and cancer patients. Assay: immunoSEQ multiplex PCR; the TCRdb copy retains only in-frame clones and omits some. Among more than 65,000 clones listed, about 87% were seen once. The sequenced material came from PBMCs. These receptors came from a woman aged 55-70 years with head and neck cancer. CDR3s include the opening cysteine and the closing phenylalanine or tryptophan. Fields, in order: clone size, D gene, J gene, CDR3 length, V gene, CDR3 DNA, CDR3 protein. D genes are given only for firm matches. Where a row states a size, it is once, few, many or the class of an expanded clone; other rows omit it.

clone_size: few
d_call: TRBD1
j_call: TRBJ1-2
cdr3_length: 14
v_call: TRBV6-5
cdr3_nt: TGTGCCAGCATCTTGGACAGGAGCAACTATGGCTACACCTTC
cdr3_aa: CASILDRSNYGYTF

clone_size: .
d_call: TRBD1
j_call: TRBJ2-7
cdr3_length: 13
v_call: TRBV19
cdr3_nt: TGTGCCAGTGAACAGGGGATTGGCTACGAGCAGTACTTC
cdr3_aa: CASEQGIGYEQYF

clone_size: .
d_call: .
j_call: TRBJ2-4
cdr3_length: 16
v_call: TRBV5-6
cdr3_nt: TGTGCCAGCAGCTTGGATACTACCCTAGCCAAAAACATTCAGTACTTC
cdr3_aa: CASSLDTTLAKNIQYF

clone_size: .
d_call: TRBD1
j_call: TRBJ2-2
cdr3_length: 16
v_call: TRBV15
cdr3_nt: TGTGCCACCAGCAGGGACGACAGGGCGAACACCGGGGAGCTGTTTTTT
cdr3_aa: CATSRDDRANTGELFF

clone_size: .
d_call: .
j_call: TRBJ1-4
cdr3_length: 14
v_call: TRBV29-1
cdr3_nt: TGCAGCGTTGAAGAGGACGGGATAAATGAAAAACTGTTTTTT
cdr3_aa: CSVEEDGINEKLFF

clone_size: .
d_call: .
j_call: TRBJ2-5
cdr3_length: 14
v_call: TRBV30
cdr3_nt: TGTGCCTGGAACCGGGGCAGGGGCCAAGAGACCCAGTACTTC
cdr3_aa: CAWNRGRGQETQYF

clone_size: once
d_call: .
j_call: TRBJ2-7
cdr3_length: 13
v_call: TRBV12-3/TRBV12-4
cdr3_nt: TGTGCCAGCAGTTCCCGTTTCTCCTACGAGCAGTACTTC
cdr3_aa: CASSSRFSYEQYF

clone_size: .
d_call: .
j_call: TRBJ2-5
cdr3_length: 16
v_call: TRBV7-9
cdr3_nt: TGTGCCAGCAGCTTAGGAGTAGGGGAGTACCAAGAGACCCAGTACTTC
cdr3_aa: CASSLGVGEYQETQYF

clone_size: .
d_call: .
j_call: TRBJ2-3
cdr3_length: 14
v_call: TRBV5-4
cdr3_nt: TGTGCCAGCAGCCCACTAGGGGGAACAGATACGCAGTATTTT
cdr3_aa: CASSPLGGTDTQYF

clone_size: .
d_call: TRBD1
j_call: TRBJ1-5
cdr3_length: 15
v_call: TRBV6-2/TRBV6-3
cdr3_nt: TGTGCCAGCAGTCCCGGACAGGTTAGCAATCAGCCCCAGCATTTT
cdr3_aa: CASSPGQVSNQPQHF

clone_size: .
d_call: TRBD2
j_call: TRBJ2-3
cdr3_length: 15
v_call: TRBV24-1
cdr3_nt: TGTGCCACCAGTGACCCTAGCGGGAGTACAGATACGCAGTATTTT
cdr3_aa: CATSDPSGSTDTQYF

clone_size: .
d_call: .
j_call: TRBJ2-2
cdr3_length: 12
v_call: TRBV4-1
cdr3_nt: TGCGCCAGCAGCCGGTCCCGGGACAAGCTGTTTTTT
cdr3_aa: CASSRSRDKLFF

clone_size: .
d_call: TRBD1
j_call: TRBJ2-1
cdr3_length: 15
v_call: TRBV27
cdr3_nt: TGTGCCAGCAGTCCCGGGACAGGGGTCTACAATGAGCAGTTCTTC
cdr3_aa: CASSPGTGVYNEQFF